Below, one TCR beta chain is given with its context. These data come from a study of cytomegalovirus exposure and HLA in healthy donors. Assay used: immunoSEQ multiplex PCR; TCRdb lists only in-frame clones, some missing. This repertoire shows about 180,000 clones, approximately 87% found once; its top ten account for about 1.5%. V lost 5 bases, J lost 6 bases, and 10 bases stayed unmatched. Germline CDR1 is GTSNPN and CDR2 is SVGIG (reference sequence). The CDR3 sequence is 15 residues long. The chain combines TRBV30 with TRBJ2-3; 11 bases are shared with TRBD2. The sequenced sample was PBMCs. This sequence originates from a woman under 40 in good health and CMV-seronegative. The CDR3: CAWEFSGGVGDTQYF. The CDR3 nucleotides are TGTGCCTGGGAATTTAGCGGGGGGGTGGGTGATACGCAGTATTTT. Full variable domain (remainder filled in from reference TRBV30 and TRBJ2-3): SQTIHQWPATLVQPVGSPLSLECTVEGTSNPNLYWYRQAAGRGLQLLFYSVGIGQISSEVPQNLSASRPQDRQFILSSKKLLLSDSGFYLCAWEFSGGVGDTQYFGPGTRLTVL.